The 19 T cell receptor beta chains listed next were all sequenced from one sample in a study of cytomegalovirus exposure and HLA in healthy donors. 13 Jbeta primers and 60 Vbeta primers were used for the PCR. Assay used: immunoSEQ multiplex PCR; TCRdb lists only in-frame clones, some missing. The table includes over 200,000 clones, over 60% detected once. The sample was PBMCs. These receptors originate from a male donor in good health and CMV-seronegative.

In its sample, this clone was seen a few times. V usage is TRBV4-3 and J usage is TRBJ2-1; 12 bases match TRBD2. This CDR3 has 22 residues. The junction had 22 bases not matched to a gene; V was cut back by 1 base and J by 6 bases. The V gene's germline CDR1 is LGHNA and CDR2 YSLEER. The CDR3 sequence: CASSQAFPLAGGPRAHINEQFF. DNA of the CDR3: TGCGCCAGCAGCCAAGCGTTTCCTCTAGCGGGGGGGCCGAGGGCCCACATCAATGAGCAGTTCTTC.

The CDR3: CASSRSGLPGGNEQFF. The DNA of the CDR3 is TGTGCCAGCAGCCGATCGGGACTACCGGGGGGCAATGAGCAGTTCTTC. The rearrangement joins TRBV7-6 to TRBJ2-1, with 7 nucleotides matching TRBD2. The V gene's germline CDR1 is SGHVS and CDR2 FNYEAQ. The CDR3 sequence is 16 residues long. J was trimmed by 6 bases and V by 5 bases; bases with no gene match: 13.

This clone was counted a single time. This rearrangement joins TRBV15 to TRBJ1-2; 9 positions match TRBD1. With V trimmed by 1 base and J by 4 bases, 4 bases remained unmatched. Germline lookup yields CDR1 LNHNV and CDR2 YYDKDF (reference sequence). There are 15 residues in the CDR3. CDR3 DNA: TGTGCCACCAGCAGAGGAAGGACAGGGGTCTATGGCTACACCTTC. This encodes CATSRGRTGVYGYTF. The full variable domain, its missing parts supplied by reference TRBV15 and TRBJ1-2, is DAMVIQNPRYQVTQFGKPVTLSCSQTLNHNVMYWYQQKSSQAPKLLFHYYDKDFNNEADTPDNFQSRRPNTSFCFLDIRSPGLGDTAMYLCATSRGRTGVYGYTFGSGTRLTVV.

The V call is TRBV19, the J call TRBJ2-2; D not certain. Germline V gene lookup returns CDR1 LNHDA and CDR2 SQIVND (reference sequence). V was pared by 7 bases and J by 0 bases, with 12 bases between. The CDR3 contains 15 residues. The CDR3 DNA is TGTGCCAGTATTCTGACATACTCGAACACCGGGGAGCTGTTTTTT. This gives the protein CASILTYSNTGELFF.

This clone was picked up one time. In nucleotides, the CDR3 is TGCGCCAGCAGCCCGGACACTAACTATGGCTACACCTTC. Its protein product is CASSPDTNYGYTF. J is TRBJ1-2 and V is TRBV10-2, with D perhaps TRBD1 (5 bases). CDR1 and CDR2 from the germline V gene are WSHSY and SAAADI. V was pared by 6 bases and J by 0 bases, with 8 bases between. The CDR3 covers 13 residues.

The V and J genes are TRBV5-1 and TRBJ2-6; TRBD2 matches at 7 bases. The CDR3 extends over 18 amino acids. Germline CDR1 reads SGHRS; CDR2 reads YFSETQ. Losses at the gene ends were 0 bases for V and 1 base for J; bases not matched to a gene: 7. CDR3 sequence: CASSLGTSGGSGANVLTF. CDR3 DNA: TGCGCCAGCAGCTTGGGGACCTCGGGAGGATCTGGGGCCAACGTCCTGACTTTC. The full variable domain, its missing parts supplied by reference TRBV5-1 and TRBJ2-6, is KAGVTQTPRYLIKTRGQQVTLSCSPISGHRSVSWYQQTPGQGLQFLFEYFSETQRNKGNFPGRFSGRQFSNSRSEMNVSTLELGDSALYLCASSLGTSGGSGANVLTFGAGSRLTVL.

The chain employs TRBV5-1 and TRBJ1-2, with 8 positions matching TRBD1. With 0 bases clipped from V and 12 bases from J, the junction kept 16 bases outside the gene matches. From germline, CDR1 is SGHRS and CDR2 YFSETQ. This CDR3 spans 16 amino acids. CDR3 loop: CASSLGLGGQGPSDTF. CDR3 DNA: TGCGCCAGCAGCTTGGGGTTAGGTGGACAGGGCCCTTCAGACACCTTC.

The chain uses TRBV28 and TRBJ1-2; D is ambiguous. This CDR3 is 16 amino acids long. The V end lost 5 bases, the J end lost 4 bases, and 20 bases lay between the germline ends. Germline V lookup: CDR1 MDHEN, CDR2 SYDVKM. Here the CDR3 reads CASSKPGLVQAYGYTF. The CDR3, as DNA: TGTGCCAGCAGTAAACCCGGACTGGTTCAGGCCTATGGCTACACCTTC.

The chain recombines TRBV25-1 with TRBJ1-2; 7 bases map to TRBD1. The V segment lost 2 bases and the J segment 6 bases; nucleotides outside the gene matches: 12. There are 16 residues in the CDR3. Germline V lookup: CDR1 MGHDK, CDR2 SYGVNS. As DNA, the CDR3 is TGTGCCAGCAGTGAACTATATCGACAGGGTCGGGATGGCTACACCTTC. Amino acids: CASSELYRQGRDGYTF.

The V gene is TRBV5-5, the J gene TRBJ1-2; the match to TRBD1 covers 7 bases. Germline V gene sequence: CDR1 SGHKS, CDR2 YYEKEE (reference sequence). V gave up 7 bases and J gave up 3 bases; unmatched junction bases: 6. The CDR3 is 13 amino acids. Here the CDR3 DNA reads TGTGCCAGCTTCGACAGGGCCCACTATGGCTACACCTTC. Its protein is CASFDRAHYGYTF.

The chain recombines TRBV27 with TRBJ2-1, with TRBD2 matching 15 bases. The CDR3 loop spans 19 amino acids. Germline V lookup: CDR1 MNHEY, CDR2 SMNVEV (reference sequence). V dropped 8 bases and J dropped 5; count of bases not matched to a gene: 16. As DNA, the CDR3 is TGTGCCAGCCGTATGGGCGGACTAGCGGGGGGGTCCGTCCACAATGAGCAGTTCTTC. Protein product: CASRMGGLAGGSVHNEQFF.

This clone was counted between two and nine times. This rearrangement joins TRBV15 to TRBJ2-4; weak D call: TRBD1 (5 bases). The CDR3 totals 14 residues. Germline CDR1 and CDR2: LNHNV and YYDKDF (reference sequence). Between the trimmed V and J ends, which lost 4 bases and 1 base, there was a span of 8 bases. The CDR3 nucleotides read TGTGCCACCAGCAAAGGGGCGGCCAAAAACATTCAGTACTTC. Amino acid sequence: CATSKGAAKNIQYF.

CDR3 nucleotides: TGTGCCAGCAGCCAGGTACAGGGCTCAAAAGGGAACTATGGCTACACCTTC. Its translation is CASSQVQGSKGNYGYTF. V usage is TRBV4-2 and J usage is TRBJ1-2; a weak D match, TRBD1 (6 bases). CDR1 and CDR2 from the germline V gene are LGHNA and YNFKEQ. CDR3 length: 17 residues. V was trimmed by 3 bases and J by 2 bases, leaving 19 bases between them.

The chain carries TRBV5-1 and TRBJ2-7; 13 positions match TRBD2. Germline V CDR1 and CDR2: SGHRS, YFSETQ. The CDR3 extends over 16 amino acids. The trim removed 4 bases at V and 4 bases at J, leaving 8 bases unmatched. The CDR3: CASSLSLAGGLYEQYF. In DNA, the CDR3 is TGCGCCAGCAGCCTTTCACTAGCGGGGGGGCTTTACGAGCAGTACTTC.

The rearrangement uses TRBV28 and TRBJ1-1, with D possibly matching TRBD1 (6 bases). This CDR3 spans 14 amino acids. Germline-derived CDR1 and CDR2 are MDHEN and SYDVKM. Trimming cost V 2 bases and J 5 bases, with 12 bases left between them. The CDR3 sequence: CASSLVQGLTEAFF. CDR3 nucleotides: TGTGCCAGCAGTTTAGTTCAGGGGCTAACTGAAGCTTTCTTT.

CDR3 loop: CAWRTGTDTQYF. The CDR3 bases are TGTGCCTGGAGGACAGGAACAGATACGCAGTATTTT. V is TRBV30 and J is TRBJ2-3; a weak D match, TRBD1 (6 bases). The CDR3 contains 12 residues. CDR1 is GTSNPN and CDR2 is SVGIG in the germline V gene (reference sequence). The germline V and J ends were trimmed by 3 bases and 3 bases, with 7 bases remaining between them. Full variable domain (outside the CDR3, taken from reference TRBV30 and TRBJ2-3): SQTIHQWPATLVQPVGSPLSLECTVEGTSNPNLYWYRQAAGRGLQLLFYSVGIGQISSEVPQNLSASRPQDRQFILSSKKLLLSDSGFYLCAWRTGTDTQYFGPGTRLTVL.

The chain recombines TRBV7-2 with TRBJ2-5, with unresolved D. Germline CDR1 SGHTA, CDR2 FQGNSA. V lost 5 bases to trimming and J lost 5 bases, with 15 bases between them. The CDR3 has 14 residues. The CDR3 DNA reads TGTGCCAGCAGCCATGCAGGTCCTGGCGAGACCCAGTACTTC. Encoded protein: CASSHAGPGETQYF.

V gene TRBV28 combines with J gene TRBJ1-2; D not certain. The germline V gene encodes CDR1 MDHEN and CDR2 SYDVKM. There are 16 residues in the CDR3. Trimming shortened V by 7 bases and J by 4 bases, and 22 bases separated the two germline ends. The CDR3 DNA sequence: TGTGCCAGCACCACACCTGGCCCGTCTAGCCGCTATGGCTACACCTTC. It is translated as CASTTPGPSSRYGYTF.

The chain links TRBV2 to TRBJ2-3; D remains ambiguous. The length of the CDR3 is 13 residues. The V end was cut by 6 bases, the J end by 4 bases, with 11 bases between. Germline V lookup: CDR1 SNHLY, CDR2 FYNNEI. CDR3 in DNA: TGTGCCAGCAGGGCCGATAGCTCAGATACGCAGTATTTT. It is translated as CASRADSSDTQYF.